The clone carrying this T cell receptor (beta chain) was seen a few times. V dropped 1 base and J dropped 3 bases, with 7 bases sitting between them. The germline CDR1 and CDR2 sequences are SGHTA and FQGNSA. The CDR3 is 13 residues long. Those enrolled in Seattle joined during active infection and were followed longitudinally afterward. The sample is drawn from a study of blood T cell repertoires in COVID-19. For the study at large: Donors in the United States, Italy and Spain gave samples during acute or convalescent COVID-19.

TCRdb's copy holds only in-frame clones and misses some; the assay was immunoSEQ multiplex PCR. The sample carries about 160,000 clones, approximately 92% recorded once. The receptor comes from a man aged 25 to 40 with COVID-19, enrolled during active disease. Input material: peripheral blood. V and J are TRBV7-2 and TRBJ2-7; unclear D gene. The CDR3 DNA follows: TGTGCCAGCAGCTTAGATCCGAGCTACGAGCAGTACTTC. It translates to CASSLDPSYEQYF.